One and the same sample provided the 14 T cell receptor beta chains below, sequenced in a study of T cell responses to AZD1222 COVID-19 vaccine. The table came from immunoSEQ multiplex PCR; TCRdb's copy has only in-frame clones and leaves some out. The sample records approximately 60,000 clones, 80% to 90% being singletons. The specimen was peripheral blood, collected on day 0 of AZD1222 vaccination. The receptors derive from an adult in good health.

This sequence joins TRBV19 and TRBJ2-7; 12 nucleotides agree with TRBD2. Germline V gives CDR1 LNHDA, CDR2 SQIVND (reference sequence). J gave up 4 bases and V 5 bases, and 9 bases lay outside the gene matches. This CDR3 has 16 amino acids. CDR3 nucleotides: TGTGCCAGTAGTCCTGGGGGCACTAGCGGGAGGTACGAGCAGTACTTC. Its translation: CASSPGGTSGRYEQYF. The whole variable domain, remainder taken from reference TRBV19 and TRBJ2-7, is DGGITQSPKYLFRKEGQNVTLSCEQNLNHDAMYWYRQDPGQGLRLIYYSQIVNDFQKGDIAEGYSVSREKKESFPLTVTSAQKNPTAFYLCASSPGGTSGRYEQYFGPGTRLTVT.

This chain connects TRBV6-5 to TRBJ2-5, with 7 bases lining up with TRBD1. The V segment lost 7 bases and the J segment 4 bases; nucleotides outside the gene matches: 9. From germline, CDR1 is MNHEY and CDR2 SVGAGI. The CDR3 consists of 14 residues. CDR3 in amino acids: CASTRNRGAETQYF. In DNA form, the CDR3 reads TGTGCCAGCACTAGGAACAGGGGTGCAGAGACCCAGTACTTC.

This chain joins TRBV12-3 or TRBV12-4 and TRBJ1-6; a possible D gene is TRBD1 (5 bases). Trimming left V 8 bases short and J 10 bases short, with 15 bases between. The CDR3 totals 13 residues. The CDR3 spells CASSWGEDSPLHF. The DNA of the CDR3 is TGTGCCAGCTCCTGGGGGGAGGACTCACCCCTCCACTTT.

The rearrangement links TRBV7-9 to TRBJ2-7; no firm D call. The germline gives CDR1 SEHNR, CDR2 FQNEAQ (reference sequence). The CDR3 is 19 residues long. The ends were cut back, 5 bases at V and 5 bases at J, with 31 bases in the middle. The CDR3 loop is CASSAITTWMDRFRNEQYF. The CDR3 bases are TGTGCCAGCAGCGCAATCACCACTTGGATGGACCGGTTCAGGAACGAGCAGTACTTC.

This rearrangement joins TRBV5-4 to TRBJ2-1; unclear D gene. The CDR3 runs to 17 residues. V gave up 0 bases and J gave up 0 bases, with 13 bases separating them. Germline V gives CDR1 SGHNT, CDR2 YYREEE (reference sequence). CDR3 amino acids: CASSLGIRTLSYNEQFF. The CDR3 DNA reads TGTGCCAGCAGCTTGGGAATTCGGACCCTCTCCTACAATGAGCAGTTCTTC.

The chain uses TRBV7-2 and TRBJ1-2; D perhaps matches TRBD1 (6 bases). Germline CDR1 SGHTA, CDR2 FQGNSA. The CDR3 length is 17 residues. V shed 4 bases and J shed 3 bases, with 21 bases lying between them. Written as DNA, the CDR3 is TGTGCCAGCAGCTCCCCGGCTGGGGGGGCGAACTACTATGGCTACACCTTC. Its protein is CASSSPAGGANYYGYTF.

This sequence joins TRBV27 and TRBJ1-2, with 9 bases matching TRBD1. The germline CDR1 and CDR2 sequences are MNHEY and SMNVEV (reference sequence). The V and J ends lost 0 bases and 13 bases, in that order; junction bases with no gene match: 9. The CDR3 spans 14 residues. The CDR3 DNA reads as TGTGCCAGCAGTTTATCGGGACAGGGACATTCTTTCACCTTC. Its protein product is CASSLSGQGHSFTF.

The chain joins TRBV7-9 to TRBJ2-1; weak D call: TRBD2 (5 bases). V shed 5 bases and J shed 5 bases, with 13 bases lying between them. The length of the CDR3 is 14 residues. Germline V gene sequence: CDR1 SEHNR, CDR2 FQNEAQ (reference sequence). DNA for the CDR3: TGTGCCAGCAGCCGAGCGTCCGGGAACAATGAGCAGTTCTTC. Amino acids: CASSRASGNNEQFF.

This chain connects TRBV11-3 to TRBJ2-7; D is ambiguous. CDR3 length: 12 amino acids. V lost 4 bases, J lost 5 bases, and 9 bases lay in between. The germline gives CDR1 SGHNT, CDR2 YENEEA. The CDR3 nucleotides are TGTGCCAGCAGCTATGGTTACGACGAGCAGTACTTC. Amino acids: CASSYGYDEQYF.

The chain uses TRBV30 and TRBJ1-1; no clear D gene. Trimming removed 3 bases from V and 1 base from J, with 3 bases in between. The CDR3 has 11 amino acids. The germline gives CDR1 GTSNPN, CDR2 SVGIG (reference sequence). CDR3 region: CAWRKNTEAFF. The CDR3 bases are TGTGCCTGGAGAAAGAACACTGAAGCTTTCTTT.

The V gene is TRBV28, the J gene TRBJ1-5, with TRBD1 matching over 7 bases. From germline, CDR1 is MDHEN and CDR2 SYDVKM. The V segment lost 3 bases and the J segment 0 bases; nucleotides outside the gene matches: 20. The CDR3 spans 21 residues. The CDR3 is CASSFLHRGRYGKDSNQPQHF. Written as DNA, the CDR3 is TGTGCCAGCAGTTTCCTACACAGGGGTCGATATGGGAAGGATAGCAATCAGCCCCAGCATTTT.

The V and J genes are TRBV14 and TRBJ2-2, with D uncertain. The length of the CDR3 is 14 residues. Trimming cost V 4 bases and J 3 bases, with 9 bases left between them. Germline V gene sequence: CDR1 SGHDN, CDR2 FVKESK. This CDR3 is CASSLAFHTGELFF. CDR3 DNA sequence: TGTGCCAGCAGCCTTGCCTTCCACACCGGGGAGCTGTTTTTT. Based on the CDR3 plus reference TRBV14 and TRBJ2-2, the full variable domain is EAGVTQFPSHSVIEKGQTVTLRCDPISGHDNLYWYRRVMGKEIKFLLHFVKESKQDESGMPNNRFLAERTGGTYSTLKVQPAELEDSGVYFCASSLAFHTGELFFGEGSRLTVL.

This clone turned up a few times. The CDR3: CAWSSSGNTIYF. In DNA form, the CDR3 reads TGTGCCTGGAGTAGCTCTGGAAACACCATATATTTT. V is TRBV30 and J is TRBJ1-3; D unresolved. Trimming pared 2 bases from V and 0 bases from J, leaving 2 bases between. The CDR3 runs 12 residues. Germline values: CDR1 GTSNPN, CDR2 SVGIG (reference sequence).

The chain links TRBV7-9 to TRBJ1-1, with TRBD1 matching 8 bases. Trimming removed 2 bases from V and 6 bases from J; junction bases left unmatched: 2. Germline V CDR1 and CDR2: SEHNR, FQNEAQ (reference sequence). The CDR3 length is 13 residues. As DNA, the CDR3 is TGTGCCAGCAGCTTAAGACAGGGGCCTGAAGCTTTCTTT. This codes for CASSLRQGPEAFF.